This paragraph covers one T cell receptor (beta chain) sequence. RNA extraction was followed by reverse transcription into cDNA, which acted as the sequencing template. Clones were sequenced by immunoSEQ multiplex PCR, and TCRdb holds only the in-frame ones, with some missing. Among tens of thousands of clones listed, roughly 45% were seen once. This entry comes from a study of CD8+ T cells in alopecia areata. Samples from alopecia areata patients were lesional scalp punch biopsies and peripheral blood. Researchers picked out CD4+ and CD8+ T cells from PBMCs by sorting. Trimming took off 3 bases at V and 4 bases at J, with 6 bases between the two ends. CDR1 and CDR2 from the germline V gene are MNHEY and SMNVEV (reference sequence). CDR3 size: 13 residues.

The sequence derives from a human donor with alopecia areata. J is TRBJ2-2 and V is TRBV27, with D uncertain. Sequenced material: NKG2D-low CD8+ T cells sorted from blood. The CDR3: CASSFGGTGELFF. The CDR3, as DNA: TGTGCCAGCAGTTTCGGTGGCACCGGGGAGCTGTTTTTT.